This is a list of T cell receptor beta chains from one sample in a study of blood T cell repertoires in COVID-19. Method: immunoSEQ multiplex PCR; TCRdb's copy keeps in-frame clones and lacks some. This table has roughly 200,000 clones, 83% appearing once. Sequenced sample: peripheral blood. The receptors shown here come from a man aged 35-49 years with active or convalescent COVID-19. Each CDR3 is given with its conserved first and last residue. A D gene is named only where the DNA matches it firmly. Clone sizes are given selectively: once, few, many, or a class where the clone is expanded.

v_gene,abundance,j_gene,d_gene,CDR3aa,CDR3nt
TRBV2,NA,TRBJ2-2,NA,CASSKKGAGELFF,TGTGCCAGCAGTAAAAAGGGGGCCGGGGAGCTGTTTTTT
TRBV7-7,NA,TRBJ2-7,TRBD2,CASSAGTSGIDEQYF,TGTGCTAGCAGCGCCGGGACTAGCGGTATCGACGAGCAGTACTTC
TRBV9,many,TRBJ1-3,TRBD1,CASCPGTGLNTIYF,TGTGCCAGTTGCCCCGGGACAGGGTTGAACACCATATATTTT
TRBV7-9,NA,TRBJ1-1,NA,CASSLDTSRVPEAFF,TGTGCCAGCAGCTTGGACACCAGCCGGGTGCCTGAAGCTTTCTTT
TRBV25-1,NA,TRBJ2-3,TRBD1,CASRQGSTDTQYF,TGTGCCAGCAGACAGGGGTCGACAGATACGCAGTATTTT
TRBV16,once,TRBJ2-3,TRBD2,CASSQTSGSTDTQYF,TGTGCCAGCAGCCAGACTAGCGGTAGCACAGATACGCAGTATTTT
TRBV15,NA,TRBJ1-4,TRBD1,CATSTRQGVNEKLFF,TGTGCCACCAGCACACGACAGGGAGTTAATGAAAAACTGTTTTTT
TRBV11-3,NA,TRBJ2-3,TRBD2,CASSSEIAGGYTDTQYF,TGTGCCAGCAGCTCGGAAATAGCGGGGGGTTACACAGATACGCAGTATTTT
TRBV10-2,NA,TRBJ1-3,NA,CASSDTGSSGNTIYF,TGCGCCAGCAGTGATACGGGGAGCTCTGGAAACACCATATATTTT
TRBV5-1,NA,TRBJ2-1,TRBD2,CASSPPSQREYNEQFF,TGCGCCAGCAGCCCCCCCTCCCAGCGGGAATACAATGAGCAGTTCTTC
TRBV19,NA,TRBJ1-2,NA,CASSHQASGGYTF,TGTGCCAGTAGTCACCAGGCATCAGGTGGCTACACCTTC
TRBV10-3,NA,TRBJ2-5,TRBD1,CAISGTGEETQYF,TGTGCCATCAGTGGGACAGGGGAAGAGACCCAGTACTTC
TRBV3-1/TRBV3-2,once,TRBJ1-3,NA,CASSQGLRYGNTIYF,TGTGCCAGCAGCCAAGGATTGAGATATGGAAACACCATATATTTT
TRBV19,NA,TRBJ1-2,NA,CASSISEQIYGYTF,TGTGCCAGTAGTATTTCAGAACAGATCTATGGCTACACCTTC
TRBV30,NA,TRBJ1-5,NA,CAWSRDSNQPQHF,TGTGCCTGGTCCCGGGATAGCAATCAGCCCCAGCATTTT
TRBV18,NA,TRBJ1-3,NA,CASSPQGTGNTIYF,TGTGCCAGCTCACCCCAGGGAACTGGAAACACCATATATTTT
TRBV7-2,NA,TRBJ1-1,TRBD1,CASSPWTGSLSAFF,TGTGCCAGCAGCCCCTGGACAGGTTCTCTATCGGCTTTCTTT
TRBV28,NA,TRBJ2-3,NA,CASSLWGSGDTQYF,TGTGCCAGCAGTTTATGGGGGAGCGGGGATACGCAGTATTTT
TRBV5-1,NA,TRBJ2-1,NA,CASSSSGHEQFF,TGCGCCAGCAGCTCAAGCGGTCATGAGCAGTTCTTC
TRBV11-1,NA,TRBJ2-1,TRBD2,CASSQMTSGAYNEQFF,TGTGCCAGCAGCCAGATGACTAGCGGAGCCTACAATGAGCAGTTCTTC
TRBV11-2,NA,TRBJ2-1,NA,CASSFGDSLEQFF,TGTGCCAGCAGCTTTGGGGACTCCTTAGAGCAGTTCTTC
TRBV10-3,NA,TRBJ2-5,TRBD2,CAISQPTSGRGETQYF,TGTGCCATCAGTCAACCGACTAGCGGGAGGGGGGAGACCCAGTACTTC
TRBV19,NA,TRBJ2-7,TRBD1,CASSRQGVTYEQYF,TGTGCCAGTAGTCGACAGGGAGTGACCTACGAGCAGTACTTC
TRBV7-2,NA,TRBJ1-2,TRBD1,CASSPSWQGAIGYGYTF,TGTGCCAGCAGTCCGTCGTGGCAGGGGGCAATTGGGTATGGCTACACCTTC
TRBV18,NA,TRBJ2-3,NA,CASSPPARLRDTQYF,TGTGCCAGCTCACCCCCGGCGCGATTGCGGGATACGCAGTATTTT
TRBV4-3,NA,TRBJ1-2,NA,CASSQGTLGGYGYTF,TGCGCCAGCAGCCAAGGGACCCTAGGGGGCTATGGCTACACCTTC
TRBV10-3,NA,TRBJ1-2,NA,CAISENTASNYGYTF,TGTGCCATCAGTGAGAATACAGCCTCTAACTATGGCTACACCTTC
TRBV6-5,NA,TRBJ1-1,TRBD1,CASSPGQQGSPLF,TGTGCCAGCAGTCCGGGACAGCAAGGGTCACCGCTATTT
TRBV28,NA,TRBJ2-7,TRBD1,CATTGQSTYEQYF,TGTGCCACCACGGGACAGAGCACCTACGAGCAGTACTTC
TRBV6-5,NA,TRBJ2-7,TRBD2,CASRPPGLSSYEQYF,TGTGCCAGCAGGCCCCCGGGACTATCCTCCTACGAGCAGTACTTC
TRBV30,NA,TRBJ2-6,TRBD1,CAWSGLGTDYISGANVLTF,TGTGCCTGGAGTGGGCTCGGGACAGACTATATCTCTGGGGCCAACGTCCTGACTTTC
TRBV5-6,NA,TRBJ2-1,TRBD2,CASSFRELSLAGAYNEQFF,TGTGCCAGCAGCTTTAGGGAATTATCCTTAGCGGGGGCCTACAATGAGCAGTTCTTC
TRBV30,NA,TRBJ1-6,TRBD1,CAWRGQGNSPLHF,TGTGCCTGGAGGGGACAGGGGAATTCACCCCTCCACTTT
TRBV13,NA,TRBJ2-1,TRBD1,CASSSPRDREGNEQFF,TGTGCCAGCAGCTCCCCTCGGGACAGGGAAGGCAATGAGCAGTTCTTC
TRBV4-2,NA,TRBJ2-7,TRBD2,CASSLTTSGDYEQYF,TGTGCCAGCAGCCTTACTACTAGCGGGGACTACGAGCAGTACTTC
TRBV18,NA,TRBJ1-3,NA,CASSPPTAPGNTIYF,TGTGCCAGCTCACCACCGACAGCTCCTGGAAACACCATATATTTT
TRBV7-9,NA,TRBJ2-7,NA,CASSPKNRVGNEQYF,TGTGCCAGCAGCCCCAAGAACAGGGTTGGAAACGAGCAGTACTTC
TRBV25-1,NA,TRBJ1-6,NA,CASSESGTRNSPLHF,TGTGCCAGCAGTGAATCAGGGACTAGGAATTCACCCCTCCACTTT
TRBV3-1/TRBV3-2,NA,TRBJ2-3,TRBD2,CATSGGYSTDTQYF,TGTGCCACTAGCGGGGGTTATAGCACAGATACGCAGTATTTT
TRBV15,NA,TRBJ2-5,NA,CATSRETGSETQYF,TGTGCCACCAGCAGAGAAACAGGGTCCGAGACCCAGTACTTC
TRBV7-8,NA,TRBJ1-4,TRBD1,CASSPSAGGEKLFF,TGTGCCAGCAGCCCCTCGGCAGGGGGGGAAAAACTGTTTTTT
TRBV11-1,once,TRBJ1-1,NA,CASSSQGPEAFF,TGTGCCAGCAGCTCTCAGGGCCCTGAAGCTTTCTTT
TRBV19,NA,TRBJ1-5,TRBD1,CASSRLQGTYQPQHF,TGTGCCAGTAGCCGGTTACAGGGGACCTATCAGCCCCAGCATTTT
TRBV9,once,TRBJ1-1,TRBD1,CASSMRRTGSRGVGTTEAFF,TGTGCCAGCAGTATGAGACGGACAGGGTCGCGCGGGGTCGGGACTACTGAAGCTTTCTTT
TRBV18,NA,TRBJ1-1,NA,CASSPPRDQVAFF,TGTGCCAGCTCACCACCCAGGGATCAAGTAGCTTTCTTT
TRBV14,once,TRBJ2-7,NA,CASSRGPSYEQYF,TGTGCCAGCAGCCGGGGCCCCTCCTACGAGCAGTACTTC
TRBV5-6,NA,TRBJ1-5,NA,CASSSRYGNQPQHF,TGTGCCAGCAGCTCCCGGTATGGCAATCAGCCCCAGCATTTT
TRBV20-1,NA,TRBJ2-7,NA,CSASPGLTSSYEQYF,TGCAGTGCTAGTCCCGGACTGACGAGCTCCTACGAGCAGTACTTC
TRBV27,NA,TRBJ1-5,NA,CASSSERGGNQPQHF,TGTGCCAGCAGTTCCGAAAGGGGGGGAAATCAGCCCCAGCATTTT
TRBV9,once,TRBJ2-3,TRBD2,CASSVALAGAGDTQYF,TGTGCCAGCAGCGTAGCACTAGCGGGGGCAGGAGATACGCAGTATTTT
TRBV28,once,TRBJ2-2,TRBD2,CASSPGFTSGLTGELFF,TGTGCCAGCAGTCCCGGTTTTACTAGCGGGCTCACCGGGGAGCTGTTTTTT
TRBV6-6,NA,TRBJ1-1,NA,CASSSGTLTEAFF,TGTGCCAGCAGTTCCGGGACTTTGACTGAAGCTTTCTTT
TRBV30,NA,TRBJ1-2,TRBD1,CAWNTGGGYTF,TGTGCCTGGAATACAGGGGGTGGCTACACCTTC
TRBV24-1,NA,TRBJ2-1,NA,CATGETGPYNEQFF,TGTGCCACCGGGGAGACGGGTCCCTACAATGAGCAGTTCTTC
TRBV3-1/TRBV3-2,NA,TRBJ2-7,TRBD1,CASSQVITGALYEQYF,TGTGCCAGCAGCCAAGTAATTACAGGGGCGCTCTACGAGCAGTACTTC
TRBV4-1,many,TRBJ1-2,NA,CASSPEHRPTGYTF,TGCGCCAGCAGCCCGGAGCACCGCCCAACCGGCTACACCTTC
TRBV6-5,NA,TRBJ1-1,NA,CASSYSATEAFF,TGTGCCAGCAGTTACTCGGCCACTGAAGCTTTCTTT
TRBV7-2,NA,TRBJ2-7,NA,CASSLFISGRDREQYF,TGTGCCAGCAGCTTATTCATAAGCGGGCGGGATCGGGAGCAGTACTTC
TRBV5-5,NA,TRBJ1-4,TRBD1,CASSLAGDRGEKLFF,TGTGCCAGCAGCTTGGCCGGCGACAGGGGTGAAAAACTGTTTTTT
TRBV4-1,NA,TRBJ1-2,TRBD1,CASSQERGTGGGYTF,TGCGCCAGCAGCCAAGAAAGGGGGACAGGGGGCGGCTACACCTTC